This T cell receptor beta chain was sequenced in a study of blood T cell repertoires in COVID-19. Study details: The United States, Italy and Spain provided the acute and convalescent COVID-19 samples.

Authors' methods: Amplified reference gene primers provided the basis for estimating nucleated cell counts. Sequencing was performed with immunoSEQ multiplex PCR; in TCRdb, only in-frame clones are kept and a portion is missing. V and J calls and clone size come straight from that table; D and trimming were deduced from the DNA. The table has roughly 400,000 clones, 80% to 90% seen once. This CDR3 is 18 amino acids long. Trimming removed 0 bases at V and 2 bases at J, with 17 bases between. Germline loops: CDR1 SNHLY, CDR2 FYNNEI. Source material: PBMCs or T cells enriched from blood (not recorded which). This chain joins TRBV2 and TRBJ1-3, with D perhaps matching TRBD1 (6 bases). The receptor was derived from a young man who had recovered from COVID-19. The CDR3 sequence is CASSEARLDSRAGNTIYF. CDR3 nucleotide sequence: TGTGCCAGCAGTGAAGCGCGCCTGGACAGTCGGGCTGGAAACACCATATATTTT.